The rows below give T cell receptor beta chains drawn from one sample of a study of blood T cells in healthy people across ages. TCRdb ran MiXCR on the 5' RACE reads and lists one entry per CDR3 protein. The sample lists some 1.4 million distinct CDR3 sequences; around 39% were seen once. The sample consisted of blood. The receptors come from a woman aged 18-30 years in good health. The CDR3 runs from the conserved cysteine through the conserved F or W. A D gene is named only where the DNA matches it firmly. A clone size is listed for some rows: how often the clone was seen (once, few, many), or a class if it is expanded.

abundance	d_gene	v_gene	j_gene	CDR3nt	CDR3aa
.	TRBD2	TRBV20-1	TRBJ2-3	TGCAGTGCTAGAGATCGGCTAGGGGCGGGAGACCCCACAGATACGCAGTATTTT	CSARDRLGAGDPTDTQYF
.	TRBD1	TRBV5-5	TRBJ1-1	TGTGCCAGCAGCTGGGGACAGGGAATCTTGAACACTGAAGCTTTCTTT	CASSWGQGILNTEAFF
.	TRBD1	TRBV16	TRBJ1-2	TGTGCCAGCAGCCAATCTTCCCAGGGGGCAGTGGGAGCTCGCTATGGCTACACCTTC	CASSQSSQGAVGARYGYTF
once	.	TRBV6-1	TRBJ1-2	TGTGCCAGCAGTGAACGCAGGGGAGATGGCTACACCTTC	CASSERRGDGYTF
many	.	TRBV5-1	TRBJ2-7	TGCGCCAGCAGCGGGGGGCCAGCTTCCTACGAGCAGTACTTC	CASSGGPASYEQYF
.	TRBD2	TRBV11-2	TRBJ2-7	TGTGCCAGCAGCTTTAGCGGGGGGCCTTACTACGAGCAGTACTTC	CASSFSGGPYYEQYF
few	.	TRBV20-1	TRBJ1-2	TGCAGTGCCTGGGAAGGAAGCTATGGCTACACCTTC	CSAWEGSYGYTF
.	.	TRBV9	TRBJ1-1	TGTGCCAGCAGCGTATTAAGGAACGGCGTGACTGAAGCTTTCTTT	CASSVLRNGVTEAFF
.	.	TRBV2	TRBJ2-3	TGTGCCTCAGTGGCTAGCGCTTACGGGACGCAGTATTTT	CASVASAYGTQYF
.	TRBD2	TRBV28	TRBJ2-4	TGTGCCAGCAGTCCGGGACTAGCTGTCGGAAACATTCAGTACTTC	CASSPGLAVGNIQYF
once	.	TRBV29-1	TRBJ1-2	TGCAGCGTTGAACAAGCCTATGGCTACACCTTC	CSVEQAYGYTF
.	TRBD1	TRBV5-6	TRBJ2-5	TGTGCCAGCAGCTCACAGGGGAGCGGCCAAGAGACCCAGTACTTC	CASSSQGSGQETQYF
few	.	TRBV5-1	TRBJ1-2	TGCGCCAGCAGCTTGGGCAGGGGAGATTATAACTATGGCTACACCTTC	CASSLGRGDYNYGYTF
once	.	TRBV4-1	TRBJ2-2	TGCGCCAGCAGCCCCAGGGGAGGTGACGGGGAGCTGTTTTTT	CASSPRGGDGELFF
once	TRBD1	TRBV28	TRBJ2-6	TGTGCCAGCAGTCTACAGGGGGCGCACGGGGCCAACGTCCTGACTTTC	CASSLQGAHGANVLTF
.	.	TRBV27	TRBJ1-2	TGTGCCAGCAGTCTCATAGGGGCCGCCACACCTACTGACTATGGCTACACCTTC	CASSLIGAATPTDYGYTF
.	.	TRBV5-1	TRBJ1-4	TGCGCCAGCAGACTAAAGGGAGCAGGGGAAAAACTGTTTTTT	CASRLKGAGEKLFF
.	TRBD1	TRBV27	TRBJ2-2	TGTGCCAGCAGCGTAACAGGGGCAGGCGGGAACACCGGGGAGCTGTTTTTT	CASSVTGAGGNTGELFF
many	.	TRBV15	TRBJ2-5	TGTGCCACCAGCGGAGGGTACCAAGAGACCCAGTACTTC	CATSGGYQETQYF
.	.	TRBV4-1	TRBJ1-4	TGCGCCAGCAGCCAAGAGGGGACAAATGAAAAACTGTTTTTT	CASSQEGTNEKLFF
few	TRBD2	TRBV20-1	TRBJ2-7	TGCAGTGCTAGAGATAATCGCGGGAGCTTGTACGAGCAGTACTTC	CSARDNRGSLYEQYF
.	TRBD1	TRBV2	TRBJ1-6	TGTGCCAGCAGGCTCAGGGGGTATAATTCACCCCTCCACTTT	CASRLRGYNSPLHF
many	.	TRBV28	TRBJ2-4	TGCGCCAGCAGCTTGGGCGGACTAGCCAAAAACATTCAGTACTTC	CASSLGGLAKNIQYF
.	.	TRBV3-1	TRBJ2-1	TGTGCCAGCAGCCAAGGTCAACCCCAGTTCTTC	CASSQGQPQFF
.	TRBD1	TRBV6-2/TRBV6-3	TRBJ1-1	TGTGCCAGCAGGAGAGGGACAGGGGCTGAAGCTTTCTTT	CASRRGTGAEAFF
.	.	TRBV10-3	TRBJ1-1	TGTGCCATCAGTGACGACCGATGGGGCATGAACACTGAAGCTTTCTTT	CAISDDRWGMNTEAFF
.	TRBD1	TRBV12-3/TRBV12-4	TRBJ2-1	TGTGCCAGCAGTTCCGGGACAGGGCGGATTGAGCAGTTCTTC	CASSSGTGRIEQFF
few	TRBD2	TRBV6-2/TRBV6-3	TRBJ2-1	TGTGCCATCGCCCCAGCGGGGCAACGTTTGTGGCAGTTCTTC	CAIAPAGQRLWQFF
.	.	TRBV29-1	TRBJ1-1	TGCAGCGTTGCCCGGGACGAAATGATCGGTTTCTTT	CSVARDEMIGFF
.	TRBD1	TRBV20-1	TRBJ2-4	TGCAGTGCTAGAGAGACAGGGGGCTTAGCAGCCAAAAACATTCAGTACTTC	CSARETGGLAAKNIQYF
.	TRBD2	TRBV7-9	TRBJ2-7	TGTGCCAGCACCTCTCTAGGGTCGCAGCGGGAATACGAGCAGTACTTC	CASTSLGSQREYEQYF
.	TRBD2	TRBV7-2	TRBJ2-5	TGTGCCAGCAGCCCACTAACTAGCGGGCTGGAACAAGAGACCCAGTACTTC	CASSPLTSGLEQETQYF
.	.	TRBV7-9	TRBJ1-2	TGTGCCAGCAGCTTAAGAGGGGGAGGCGGACACTATGGCTACACCTTC	CASSLRGGGGHYGYTF
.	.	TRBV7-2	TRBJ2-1	TGTGCCAGCAGCCCCCAACGGGGCACCTACAATGAGCAGTTCTTC	CASSPQRGTYNEQFF
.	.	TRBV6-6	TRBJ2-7	TGTGCCAGCAACCCGACAGCGAGTCCCTACGAGCAGTACTTC	CASNPTASPYEQYF
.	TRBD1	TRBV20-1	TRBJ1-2	TGCAGTGTTTCGACAGGGAAGAGTGGCTACACCTTC	CSVSTGKSGYTF
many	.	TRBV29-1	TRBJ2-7	TGCAGCGTGGCCCGGCAGGGCTACGAGCAGTACTTC	CSVARQGYEQYF
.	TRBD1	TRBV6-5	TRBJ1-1	TGTGCCAGCAGACCCAGAGACAGGGCCACTGAAGCTTTCTTT	CASRPRDRATEAFF
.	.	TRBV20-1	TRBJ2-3	TGCAGTGCTAGAGCGATCGGGGGACCTAGCACAGATACGCAGTATTTT	CSARAIGGPSTDTQYF
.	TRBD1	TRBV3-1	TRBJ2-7	TGTGCCAGCAGCCAAGTGGCACAGGGGGCGCAAGAGCAGTACTTC	CASSQVAQGAQEQYF
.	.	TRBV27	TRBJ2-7	TGTGCCAGCAGCTCCGTCGGGGGGCAGTACTTC	CASSSVGGQYF
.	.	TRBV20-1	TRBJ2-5	TGCAGTGCGGTTATTAGGGGGTTAAAGGTAGATGAGTACTTC	CSAVIRGLKVDEYF
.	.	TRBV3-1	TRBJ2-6	TGTGCCAGCAGCCCCGACTGGTCTGGGGCCAACGTCCTGACTTTC	CASSPDWSGANVLTF
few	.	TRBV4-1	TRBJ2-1	TGCGCCAGCCAAGAATTAACCGGGTACTCCTACAATGAGCAGTTCTTC	CASQELTGYSYNEQFF
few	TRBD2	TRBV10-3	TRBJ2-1	TGTGCCATCAGTGGGCCCGAGCGGGAACTCTACAATGAGCAGTTCTTC	CAISGPERELYNEQFF
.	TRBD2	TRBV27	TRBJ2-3	TGTGCCAGCAGTACAACTAGCGGGGGGCTCTGGACAGATACGCAGTATTTT	CASSTTSGGLWTDTQYF
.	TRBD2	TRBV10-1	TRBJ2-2	TGCGCCAGTCGAGGGACTACCACCGGGGAGCTGTTTTTT	CASRGTTTGELFF
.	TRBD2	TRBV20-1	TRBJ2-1	TGCAGTGCTAATTCTCTGGGACTAGCGCTCAATGAGCAGTTCTTC	CSANSLGLALNEQFF
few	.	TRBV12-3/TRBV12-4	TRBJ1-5	TGTGCCAGCAGTCCTGACGAGCAGGCTTATCAGCCCCAGCATTTT	CASSPDEQAYQPQHF
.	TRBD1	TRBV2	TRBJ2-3	TGTGCCACTCTGAGGACAGGGGGCACAGATACGCAGTATTTT	CATLRTGGTDTQYF
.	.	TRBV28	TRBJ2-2	TGTGCCAGCACCCTATGGGCTAGCCCAAACACCGGGGAGCTGTTTTTT	CASTLWASPNTGELFF
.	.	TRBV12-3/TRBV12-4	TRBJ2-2	TGTGCCAGCAGTTTAGTGCGCACGATAAGCGGGCCGAACACCGGGGAGCTGTTTTTT	CASSLVRTISGPNTGELFF
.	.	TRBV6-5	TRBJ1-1	TGTGCCAGCAGTTACCGGGACATCCCTAGGGCTGAAGCTTTCTTT	CASSYRDIPRAEAFF
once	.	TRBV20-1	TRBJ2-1	TGCAGTGCTGTAAAGGGGGACAATGAGCAGTTCTTC	CSAVKGDNEQFF
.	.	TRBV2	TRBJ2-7	TGTGCCAGCAGTGCCAAGACTAGGGACCCGCAGTACTTC	CASSAKTRDPQYF